This section outlines one TCR beta chain sequence together with its context. Its antigen is unknown. This record comes from a study of PD-1 blockade in classical Hodgkin lymphoma. Clones were read by immunoSEQ multiplex PCR, and TCRdb kept only the in-frame ones, dropping some. The table lists some 43,000 clones, around 83% of them singletons. Every patient relapsed after autologous stem cell transplantation, and brentuximab vedotin exposure varied. CDR1 and CDR2 (germline): SGHRS, YFSETQ. The CDR3 sequence is 14 residues long. Between the trimmed V and J ends, which lost 4 bases and 3 bases, there was a span of 13 bases. Whole-study results and caveats: TCR diversity rose significantly by C4D1 in CD4+ but not CD8+ cells. Complete responders entered with baseline diversity on par with newly diagnosed patients, the results showed.

This TCR derives from a human donor with classical Hodgkin lymphoma. The sequences come from peripheral blood mononuclear cells (PBMCs), collected before the second cycle of nivolumab. V is TRBV5-1 and J is TRBJ1-1; D gene uncertain. The CDR3 coding sequence is TGCGCCAGCAGCCGTAATCCGGGATACACTGAAGCTTTCTTT. Protein: CASSRNPGYTEAFF.